These 19 T cell receptor beta chains came from one sample sequenced in a study of shared clonotypes between healthy human individuals. The protocol was immunoSEQ multiplex PCR, while the TCRdb copy is restricted to in-frame clones and leaves out a portion. The sample records about 110,000 clones, 68% being singletons. Sequencing input: memory CD8+ T cells sorted from blood. Subset meaning: CD45RO+ cells pooled with CCR7-negative TemRA cells. All receptors come from a woman in her twenties or thirties in good health.

This clone was seen only a few times. The chain couples TRBV6-6 to TRBJ1-2; no reliable D call. The CDR3 is 14 amino acids. Trimming removed 8 bases at V and 1 base at J, with 14 bases between. Germline CDR1 is MNHNY and CDR2 is SVGAGI (reference sequence). As DNA, the CDR3 is TGTGCCAGCTGTCACTTGGCACTTAACTATGGCTACACCTTC. Its protein is CASCHLALNYGYTF.

About this clone: One base separates it from a far larger clone, so it is likely a read error. At the DNA level, this CDR3 is encoded by other sequences in the same sample as well. The chain uses TRBV6-5 and TRBJ2-7, with D perhaps matching TRBD1 or TRBD2 (5 bases each). CDR1 is MNHEY and CDR2 is SVGAGI in the germline V gene. Trimming took 5 bases from V and 6 from J, leaving 14 bases between them. The CDR3 sequence is 13 residues long. CDR3 sequence: CASSGQGATEQYF. The DNA of the CDR3 is TGTGCCAGCAGTGGGCAGGGAGCGACCGAGCAGTACTTC.

The gene calls are TRBV28 and TRBJ1-5, with D maybe TRBD1 (5 bases). Per germline, CDR1 MDHEN and CDR2 SYDVKM. The CDR3 runs 14 residues. V was cut by 8 bases and J by 3 bases, with 14 bases left in between. CDR3 amino acids: CASLGPSYNQPQHF. The CDR3 DNA reads TGTGCCAGCCTGGGACCGAGTTACAATCAGCCCCAGCATTTT.

This clone was found many times. The chain is built from TRBV6-1 and TRBJ1-1, with D unresolved. Trimming took off 2 bases at V and 2 bases at J, with 9 bases between the two ends. CDR3 length: 14 amino acids. Per germline, CDR1 MNHNS and CDR2 SASEGT. The CDR3: CASSEFGENTEAFF. CDR3 nucleotides: TGTGCCAGCAGTGAATTTGGGGAAAACACTGAAGCTTTCTTT.

V is TRBV19 and J is TRBJ2-5; 7 bases are shared with TRBD2. This CDR3 comprises 13 residues. V lost 3 bases and J lost 5; bases outside the gene matches: 3. CDR1 is LNHDA and CDR2 is SQIVND in the germline V gene (reference sequence). The CDR3 spells CASSISLAETQYF. The CDR3 nucleotides read TGTGCCAGTAGTATCTCACTAGCGGAGACCCAGTACTTC.

The rearrangement uses TRBV11-1 and TRBJ1-1; 9 bases are shared with TRBD1. V trimming: 5 bases; J trimming: 6 bases; junction bases outside the gene matches: 4. Germline CDR1 is SGHAT and CDR2 is FQDESV (reference sequence). The CDR3 loop spans 13 amino acids. The CDR3, as DNA: TGTGCCAGCAGCCGTACAGGGGGCTCTGAAGCTTTCTTT. Protein sequence: CASSRTGGSEAFF.

This clone appeared a few times. V is TRBV20-1 and J is TRBJ2-5; D is perhaps TRBD2 (5 bases). The J call is uncertain, as TRBJ2-7 better fits the DNA end. CDR3 length equals 11 residues. In germline, CDR1 is DFQATT, CDR2 SNEGSKA (reference sequence). CDR3 in amino acids: CSAMGSYEQYF. As DNA, the CDR3 is TGCAGTGCTATGGGGAGCTACGAGCAGTACTTC.

The chain recombines TRBV18 with TRBJ2-7; 7 bases align to TRBD1. Germline V CDR1 and CDR2: KGHSH, LQKENI. V shed 1 base, J shed 3 bases, and the junction held 3 bases outside the gene matches. The CDR3 has 14 amino acids. CDR3 protein: CASSPRRQGYEQYF. In DNA, the CDR3 is TGTGCCAGCTCACCACGGAGACAGGGCTACGAGCAGTACTTC.

The chain carries TRBV2 and TRBJ1-5; D gene ambiguous. CDR3 size: 13 residues. The germline CDR1 and CDR2 sequences are SNHLY and FYNNEI. V was trimmed by 4 bases and J by 6 bases, leaving 10 bases between them. CDR3 amino acids: CASSGDERQPQHF. The CDR3 bases are TGTGCCAGCAGTGGTGACGAGCGTCAGCCCCAGCATTTT.

The J gene is TRBJ2-1, the V gene TRBV25-1; TRBD2 agrees at 10 bases. V shed 2 bases, J shed 2 bases, and the junction held 3 bases outside the gene matches. The germline gives CDR1 MGHDK, CDR2 SYGVNS. This CDR3 has 16 residues. CDR3 coding DNA: TGTGCCAGCAGTGAACAGGGACTAGCGACCTACAATGAGCAGTTCTTC. This gives the protein CASSEQGLATYNEQFF.

This chain links TRBV27 with TRBJ2-7; no reliable D call. From germline, CDR1 is MNHEY and CDR2 SMNVEV (reference sequence). This CDR3 comprises 13 residues. The germline V and J ends were trimmed by 2 bases and 2 bases, with 7 bases remaining between them. CDR3 sequence (DNA): TGTGCCAGCAGTTTAAGTCTGCCCTACGAGCAGTACTTC. Translating it yields CASSLSLPYEQYF.

Remarks on this clone: Since a far larger clone is one base different, this is likely a read error. Written as DNA, the CDR3 is TGTGCCAGCAGTCAACTAGCGGGAAGCACAGATACGCAGTATTTT. It encodes CASSQLAGSTDTQYF. The V call is TRBV27, the J call TRBJ2-3, with 10 bases aligning to TRBD2. CDR3 length equals 15 residues. Trimming removed 5 bases from V and 0 bases from J; junction bases left unmatched: 2. Germline V lookup: CDR1 MNHEY, CDR2 SMNVEV (reference sequence).

In this sample, this clone turned up a few times. The chain couples TRBV10-2 to TRBJ2-2; D tentatively fits TRBD1 or TRBD2 (5 bases each). This CDR3 is 16 amino acids long. The V and J ends lost 2 bases and 4 bases respectively, with 14 bases between them. The germline gives CDR1 WSHSY, CDR2 SAAADI. CDR3 sequence (DNA): TGCGCCAGCAGTGAGCTTGGCAATGGGGGCACCGGGGAGCTGTTTTTT. The encoded protein is CASSELGNGGTGELFF.

This chain joins TRBV6-5 and TRBJ2-2; 7 positions agree with TRBD2. In germline, CDR1 is MNHEY, CDR2 SVGAGI. V trimming: 4 bases; J trimming: 2 bases; junction bases outside the gene matches: 7. The CDR3 is 16 residues long. CDR3 sequence: CASSLGLAVNTGELFF. The DNA of the CDR3 is TGTGCCAGCAGTTTAGGGCTAGCGGTAAACACCGGGGAGCTGTTTTTT.

The chain couples TRBV5-4 to TRBJ2-6, with D maybe TRBD2 (6 bases). Per germline, CDR1 SGHNT and CDR2 YYREEE (reference sequence). The CDR3 contains 19 residues. The V and J ends lost 4 bases and 0 bases respectively, with 20 bases between them. DNA of the CDR3: TGTGCCAGCAGCGGTCCTGCGGGACGCCTGAGCTCTGGGGCCAACGTCCTGACTTTC. It translates to CASSGPAGRLSSGANVLTF.

This clone occurred once. The rearrangement links TRBV7-2 to TRBJ2-4, with 8 bases aligning to TRBD2. The CDR3 runs 18 residues. Germline trimming cut 2 bases from V and 1 base from J; bases unmatched to any gene: 10. The germline gives CDR1 SGHTA, CDR2 FQGNSA. The CDR3 DNA is TGTGCCAGCAGCTTAATGCTAGCGGGCCCTTCGGCCAAAAACATTCAGTACTTC. Translating it yields CASSLMLAGPSAKNIQYF.

The chain combines TRBV14 with TRBJ2-1; 7 nucleotides agree with TRBD2. CDR1 and CDR2 from the germline V gene are SGHDN and FVKESK. The J segment lost 1 base and the V segment lost 7 bases, leaving 7 bases of the junction unmatched. This CDR3 has 15 residues. The CDR3 nucleotides are TGTGCCAGCACCCAGGGAGCGGGATCCTACAATGAGCAGTTCTTC. It is translated as CASTQGAGSYNEQFF.

Turning to this clone: Additional DNA sequences in this sample encode the identical CDR3. The V and J genes are TRBV11-2 and TRBJ2-7, with TRBD1 matching 7 bases. Trimming cost V 0 bases and J 5 bases; bases outside gene matches: 7. Germline V CDR1 and CDR2: SGHAT, FQNNGV. The CDR3 is 15 amino acids. The CDR3 loop is CASSLEGQGVNEQYF. CDR3 sequence (DNA): TGTGCCAGCAGCTTAGAGGGCCAGGGGGTCAACGAGCAGTACTTC. Full variable domain (rest looked up from reference TRBV11-2 and TRBJ2-7): EAGVAQSPRYKIIEKRQSVAFWCNPISGHATLYWYQQILGQGPKLLIQFQNNGVVDDSQLPKDRFSAERLKGVDSTLKIQPAKLEDSAVYLCASSLEGQGVNEQYFGPGTRLTVT.

The CDR3 DNA reads TGCAGCGTTGAAAAGGTTCCTAGCGGACAGGTCTACGAGCAGTACTTC. This encodes CSVEKVPSGQVYEQYF. This chain links TRBV29-1 with TRBJ2-7; TRBD1 or TRBD2 may be the D gene (7 bases each). V was trimmed by 2 bases and J by 3 bases, leaving 20 bases between them. The CDR3 spans 16 residues. Germline V CDR1 and CDR2: SQVTM, ANQGSEA.